The clone carrying this T cell receptor beta chain was seen only a few times. The protocol was immunoSEQ multiplex PCR, while the TCRdb copy is restricted to in-frame clones and leaves out a portion. The sample includes roughly 79,000 clones, roughly nine tenths of them seen just once. V lost 9 bases and J 8 bases, leaving 22 bases between the germline ends. This CDR3 region has 14 residues. CDR1 MDHEN and CDR2 SYDVKM come from the germline V gene. The data originate from a study of OX40 agonist ivuxolimab in advanced cancers. Here the sequenced sample was CD4+ or CD8+ T cells sorted from blood, taken in a trial of the OX40 agonist ivuxolimab. The chain links TRBV28 to TRBJ1-2; tentatively, D is TRBD1 (5 bases). The TCR originated in an adult with an advanced solid tumor such as melanoma, head and neck, liver or kidney cancer. CDR3 loop: CASKPGTVSGGYTF. For the CDR3, the DNA is TGTGCCAGTAAACCGGGGACCGTGTCCGGGGGCTACACCTTC.